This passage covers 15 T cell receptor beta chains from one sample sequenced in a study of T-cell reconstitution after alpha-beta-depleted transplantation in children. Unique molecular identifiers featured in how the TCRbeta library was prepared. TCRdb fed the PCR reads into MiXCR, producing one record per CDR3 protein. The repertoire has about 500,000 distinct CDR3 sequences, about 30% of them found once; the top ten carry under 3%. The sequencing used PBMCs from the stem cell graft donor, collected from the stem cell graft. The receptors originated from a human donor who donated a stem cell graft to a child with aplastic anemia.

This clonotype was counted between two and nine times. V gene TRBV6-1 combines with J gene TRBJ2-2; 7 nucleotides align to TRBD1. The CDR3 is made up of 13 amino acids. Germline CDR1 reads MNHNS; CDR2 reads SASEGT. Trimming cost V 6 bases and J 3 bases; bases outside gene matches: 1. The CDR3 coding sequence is TGTGCCAGCAGGGACAGGCACACCGGGGAGCTGTTTTTT. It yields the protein CASRDRHTGELFF.

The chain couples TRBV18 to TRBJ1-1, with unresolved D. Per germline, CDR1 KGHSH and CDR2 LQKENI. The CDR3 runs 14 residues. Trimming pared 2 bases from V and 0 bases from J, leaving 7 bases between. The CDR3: CASSPSGMNTEAFF. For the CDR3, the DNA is TGTGCCAGCTCACCAAGCGGAATGAACACTGAAGCTTTCTTT.

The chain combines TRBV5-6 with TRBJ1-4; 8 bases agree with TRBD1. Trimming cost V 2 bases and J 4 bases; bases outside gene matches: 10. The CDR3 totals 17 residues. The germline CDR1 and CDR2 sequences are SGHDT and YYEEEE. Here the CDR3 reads CASSLLSTGAHNEKLFF. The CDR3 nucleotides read TGTGCCAGCAGCTTACTTTCGACAGGGGCCCATAATGAAAAACTGTTTTTT.

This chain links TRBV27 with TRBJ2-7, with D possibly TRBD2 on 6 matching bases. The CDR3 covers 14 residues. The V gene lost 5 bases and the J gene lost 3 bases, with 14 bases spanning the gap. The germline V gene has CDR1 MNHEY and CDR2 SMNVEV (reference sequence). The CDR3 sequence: CASSPTGRYYEQYF. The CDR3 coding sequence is TGTGCCAGCAGTCCCACCGGGAGATACTACGAGCAGTACTTC.

The CDR3 DNA reads as TGTGCCAGCAGTGACCCGGGGGTAAATGAGCAGTTCTTC. It codes for CASSDPGVNEQFF. The chain has TRBV25-1 and TRBJ2-1, with TRBD2 as a possible D gene (6 bases). V shed 3 bases and J shed 7 bases, with 10 bases lying between them. Germline lookup yields CDR1 MGHDK and CDR2 SYGVNS. This CDR3 has 13 amino acids.

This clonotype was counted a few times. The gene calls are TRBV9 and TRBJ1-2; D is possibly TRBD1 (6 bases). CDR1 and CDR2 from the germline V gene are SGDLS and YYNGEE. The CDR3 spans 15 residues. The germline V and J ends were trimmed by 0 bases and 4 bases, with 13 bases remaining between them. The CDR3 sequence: CASSVDPQGTYGYTF. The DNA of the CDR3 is TGTGCCAGCAGCGTAGATCCCCAGGGGACCTATGGCTACACCTTC.

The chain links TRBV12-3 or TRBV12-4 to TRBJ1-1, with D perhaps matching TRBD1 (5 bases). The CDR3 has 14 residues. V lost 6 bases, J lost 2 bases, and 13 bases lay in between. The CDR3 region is CASRKRWDNTEAFF. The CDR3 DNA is TGTGCCAGCAGGAAAAGGTGGGACAACACTGAAGCTTTCTTT.

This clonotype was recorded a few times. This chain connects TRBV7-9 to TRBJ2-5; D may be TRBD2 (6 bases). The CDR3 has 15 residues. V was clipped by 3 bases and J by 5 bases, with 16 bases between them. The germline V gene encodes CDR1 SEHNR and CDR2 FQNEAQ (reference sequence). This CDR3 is CASSFPPEGRETQYF. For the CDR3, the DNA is TGTGCCAGCAGCTTTCCACCGGAGGGTAGGGAGACCCAGTACTTC.

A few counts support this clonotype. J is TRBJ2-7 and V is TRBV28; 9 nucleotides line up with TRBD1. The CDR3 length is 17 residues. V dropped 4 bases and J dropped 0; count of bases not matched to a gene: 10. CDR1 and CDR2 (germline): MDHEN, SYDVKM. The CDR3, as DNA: TGTGCCAGCAGTTCGCCCATGGGACAGGGCGGCTCCTACGAGCAGTACTTC. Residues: CASSSPMGQGGSYEQYF.

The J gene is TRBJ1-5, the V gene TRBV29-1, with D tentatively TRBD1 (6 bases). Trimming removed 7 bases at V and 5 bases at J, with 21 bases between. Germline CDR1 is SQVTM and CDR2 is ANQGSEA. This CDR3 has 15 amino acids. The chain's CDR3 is CSASSTGGRDQPQHF. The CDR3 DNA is TGCAGCGCCAGCTCTACGGGGGGCAGGGATCAGCCCCAGCATTTT.

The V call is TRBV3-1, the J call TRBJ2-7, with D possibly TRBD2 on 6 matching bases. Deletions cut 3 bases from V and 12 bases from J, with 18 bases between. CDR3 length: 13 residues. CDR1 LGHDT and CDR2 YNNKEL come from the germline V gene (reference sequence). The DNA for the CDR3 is TGTGCCAGCAGCCAGCCCTCGGAGGGTGTTTTGTACGTC. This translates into CASSQPSEGVLYV.

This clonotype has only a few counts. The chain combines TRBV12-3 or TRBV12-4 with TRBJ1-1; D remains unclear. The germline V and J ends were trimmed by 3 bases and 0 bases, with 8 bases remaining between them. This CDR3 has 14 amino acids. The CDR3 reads CASSFNRLNTEAFF. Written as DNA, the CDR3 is TGTGCCAGCAGTTTTAACCGACTGAACACTGAAGCTTTCTTT.

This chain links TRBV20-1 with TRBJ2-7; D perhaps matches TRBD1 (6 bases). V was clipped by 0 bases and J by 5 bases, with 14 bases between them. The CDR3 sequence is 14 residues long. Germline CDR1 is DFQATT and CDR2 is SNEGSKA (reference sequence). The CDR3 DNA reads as TGCAGTGCTAGAGATCAGGGGTTCTTCAACGAGCAGTACTTC. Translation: CSARDQGFFNEQYF.

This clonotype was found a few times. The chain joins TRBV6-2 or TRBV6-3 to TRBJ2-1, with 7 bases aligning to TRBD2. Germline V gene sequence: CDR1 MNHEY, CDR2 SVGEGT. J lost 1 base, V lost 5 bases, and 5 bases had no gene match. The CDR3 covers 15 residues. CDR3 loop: CASSQTSPSYNEQFF. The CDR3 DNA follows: TGTGCCAGCAGTCAGACTAGCCCATCCTACAATGAGCAGTTCTTC.

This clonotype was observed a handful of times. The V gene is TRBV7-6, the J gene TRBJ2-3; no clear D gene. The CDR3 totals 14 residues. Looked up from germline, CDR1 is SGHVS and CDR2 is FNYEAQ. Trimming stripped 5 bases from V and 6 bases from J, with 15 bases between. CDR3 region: CASSPAAPEDTQYF. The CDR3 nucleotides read TGTGCCAGCAGCCCCGCGGCTCCCGAGGATACGCAGTATTTT.